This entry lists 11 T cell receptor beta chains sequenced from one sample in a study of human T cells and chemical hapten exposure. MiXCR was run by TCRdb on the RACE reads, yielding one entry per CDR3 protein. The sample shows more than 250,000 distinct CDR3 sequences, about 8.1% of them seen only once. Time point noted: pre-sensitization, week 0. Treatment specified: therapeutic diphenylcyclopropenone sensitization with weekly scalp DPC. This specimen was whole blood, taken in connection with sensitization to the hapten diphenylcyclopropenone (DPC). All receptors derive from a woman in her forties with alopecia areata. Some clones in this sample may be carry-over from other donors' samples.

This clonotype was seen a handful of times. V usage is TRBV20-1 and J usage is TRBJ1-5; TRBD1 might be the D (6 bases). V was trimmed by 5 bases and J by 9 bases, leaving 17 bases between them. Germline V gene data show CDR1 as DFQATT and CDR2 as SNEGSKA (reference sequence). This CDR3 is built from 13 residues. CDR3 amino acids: CSAGRQEDGPQHF. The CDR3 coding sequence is TGCAGTGCTGGAAGACAGGAGGATGGGCCCCAGCATTTT.

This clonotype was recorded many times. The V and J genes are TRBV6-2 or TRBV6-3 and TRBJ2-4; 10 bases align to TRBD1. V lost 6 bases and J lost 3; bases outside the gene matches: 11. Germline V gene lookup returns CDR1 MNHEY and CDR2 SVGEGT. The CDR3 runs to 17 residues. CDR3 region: CASSKGQGRWFKNIQYF. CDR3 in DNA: TGTGCCAGCAGCAAGGGACAGGGGAGATGGTTCAAAAACATTCAGTACTTC.

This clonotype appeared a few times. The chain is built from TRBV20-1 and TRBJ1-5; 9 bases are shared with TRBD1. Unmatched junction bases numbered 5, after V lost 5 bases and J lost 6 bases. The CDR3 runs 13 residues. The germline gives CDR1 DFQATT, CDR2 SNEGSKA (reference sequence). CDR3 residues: CSARTGGGQPQHF. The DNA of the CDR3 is TGCAGTGCTCGAACAGGGGGCGGTCAGCCCCAGCATTTT.

The CDR3, as DNA: TGTGCCAGCAGTTGGGCGGGAGGCGCGGGTGAGCAGTTCTTC. Its protein is CASSWAGGAGEQFF. The chain joins TRBV28 to TRBJ2-1, with 8 nucleotides matching TRBD2. The V gene's germline CDR1 is MDHEN and CDR2 SYDVKM. The CDR3 covers 14 residues. The trim removed 4 bases at V and 9 bases at J, leaving 8 bases unmatched.

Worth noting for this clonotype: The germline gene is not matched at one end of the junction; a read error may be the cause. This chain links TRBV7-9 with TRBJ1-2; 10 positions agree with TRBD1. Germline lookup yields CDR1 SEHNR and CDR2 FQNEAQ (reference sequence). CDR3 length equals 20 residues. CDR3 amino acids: CASSGRLSVPGTGATYGHTF. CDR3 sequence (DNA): TGTGCCAGCAGCGGCCGATTAAGTGTCCCCGGGACAGGGGCAACCTATGGCCACACCTTC.

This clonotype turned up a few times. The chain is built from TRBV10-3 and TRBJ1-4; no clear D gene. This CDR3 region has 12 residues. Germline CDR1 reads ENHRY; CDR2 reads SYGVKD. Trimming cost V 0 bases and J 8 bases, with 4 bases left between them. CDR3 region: CAISESLEKLFF. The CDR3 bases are TGTGCCATCAGTGAGTCGTTGGAAAAACTGTTTTTT.

CDR3 protein: CASSHLTDRAGELFF. The CDR3 DNA is TGTGCCAGCAGCCACCTGACAGACAGGGCCGGGGAGCTGTTTTTT. The chain is built from TRBV11-2 and TRBJ2-2; 7 bases are a match to TRBD1. V was pared by 5 bases and J by 6 bases, with 9 bases of the junction left unmatched. CDR1 is SGHAT and CDR2 is FQNNGV in the germline V gene. The CDR3 runs to 15 residues.

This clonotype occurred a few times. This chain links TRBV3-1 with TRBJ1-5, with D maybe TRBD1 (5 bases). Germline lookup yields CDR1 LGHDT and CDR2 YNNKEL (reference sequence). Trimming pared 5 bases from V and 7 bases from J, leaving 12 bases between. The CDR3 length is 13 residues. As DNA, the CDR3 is TGTGCCAGCAGCTCCGCGGGGGAACAGCCCCAGCATTTT. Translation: CASSSAGEQPQHF.

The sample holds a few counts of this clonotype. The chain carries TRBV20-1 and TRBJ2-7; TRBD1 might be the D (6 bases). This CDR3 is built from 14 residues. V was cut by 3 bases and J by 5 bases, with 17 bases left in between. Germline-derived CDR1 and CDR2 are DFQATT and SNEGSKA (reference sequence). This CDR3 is CSARVAFPGDEQYF. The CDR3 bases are TGCAGTGCTAGGGTAGCCTTCCCAGGGGACGAGCAGTACTTC.

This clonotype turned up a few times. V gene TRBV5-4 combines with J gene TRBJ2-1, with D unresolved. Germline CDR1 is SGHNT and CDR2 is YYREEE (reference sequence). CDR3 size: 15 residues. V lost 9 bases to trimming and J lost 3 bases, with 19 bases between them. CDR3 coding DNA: TGTGCCACGACAAAGGACGGGCGCTACTACAATGAGCAGTTCTTC. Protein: CATTKDGRYYNEQFF.

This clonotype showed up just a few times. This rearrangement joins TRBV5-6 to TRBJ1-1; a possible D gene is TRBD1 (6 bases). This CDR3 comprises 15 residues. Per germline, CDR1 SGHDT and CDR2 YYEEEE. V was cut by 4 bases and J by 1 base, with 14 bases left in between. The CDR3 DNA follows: TGTGCCAGCAGCCTACCGACAGGATGGAACACTGAAGCTTTCTTT. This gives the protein CASSLPTGWNTEAFF.